The 5 T cell receptor beta chains below were found in one sample sequenced in a study of radiation and T cells in renal cell carcinoma. Using immunoSEQ multiplex PCR, the repertoire was profiled, and TCRdb retains in-frame clones only, with some absent. The profile shows around 81,000 clones, 85% of them singletons. Noted time point: blood 4 weeks post-SBRT, at nephrectomy. Treatment noted: 15 Gy SBRT to primary tumor, nephrectomy 4 weeks later. The source was blood, collected from a patient whose treatment included radiotherapy and nephrectomy. Receptors were obtained from a man aged 50 to 59 with renal cell carcinoma.

The table lists this clone with a few counts. The chain joins TRBV19 to TRBJ1-4, with D tentatively TRBD1 (5 bases). Between the trimmed V and J ends, which lost 7 bases and 7 bases, there was a span of 13 bases. Germline CDR1 reads LNHDA; CDR2 reads SQIVND (reference sequence). There are 13 residues in the CDR3. Written as DNA, the CDR3 is TGTGCCAGTACCTTTCGGGACGGTGAAAAACTGTTTTTT. It translates to CASTFRDGEKLFF.

J is TRBJ1-6 and V is TRBV6-5, with a weak D call TRBD1 (5 bases). The V end was cut by 6 bases, the J end by 8 bases, with 14 bases between. CDR1 MNHEY and CDR2 SVGAGI come from the germline V gene. The length of the CDR3 is 14 residues. The CDR3, as DNA: TGTGCCAGCAGCCTGACTCGGGGGGATTCACCCCTCCACTTT. Translating gives CASSLTRGDSPLHF.

The rearrangement joins TRBV7-6 to TRBJ2-3; 8 positions agree with TRBD1. Germline CDR1 is SGHVS and CDR2 is FNYEAQ. The CDR3 contains 14 residues. V shed 1 base, J shed 5 bases, and the junction held 2 bases outside the gene matches. CDR3 residues: CASSLDTGGDTQYF. The CDR3 DNA sequence: TGTGCCAGCAGCTTAGATACAGGGGGAGATACGCAGTATTTT.

The chain has TRBV5-1 and TRBJ1-4, with no clear D. Trimming removed 5 bases from V and 5 bases from J, with 7 bases in between. This CDR3 has 12 amino acids. The germline CDR1 and CDR2 sequences are SGHRS and YFSETQ. The CDR3: CASRRENEKLFF. The CDR3 DNA follows: TGCGCCAGCAGAAGAGAGAATGAAAAACTGTTTTTT. Combining the CDR3 with reference TRBV5-1 and TRBJ1-4 gives the whole variable domain KAGVTQTPRYLIKTRGQQVTLSCSPISGHRSVSWYQQTPGQGLQFLFEYFSETQRNKGNFPGRFSGRQFSNSRSEMNVSTLELGDSALYLCASRRENEKLFFGSGTQLSVL.

This chain links TRBV7-6 with TRBJ2-7, with 7 positions matching TRBD1. Germline assignment: CDR1 SGHVS and CDR2 FNYEAQ. This CDR3 region has 15 residues. V gave up 4 bases and J gave up 6 bases; unmatched junction bases: 12. The DNA for the CDR3 is TGTGCCAGCAGCTCCAAACAGGGGAACCGCGGCGAGCAGTACTTC. Translated: CASSSKQGNRGEQYF. The full variable domain, with the rest looked up from reference TRBV7-6 and TRBJ2-7, is GAGVSQSPRYKVTKRGQDVALRCDPISGHVSLYWYRQALGQGPEFLTYFNYEAQQDKSGLPNDRFSAERPEGSISTLTIQRTEQRDSAMYRCASSSKQGNRGEQYFGPGTRLTVT.